This T cell receptor beta chain was observed in a study of shared clonotypes between healthy human individuals. Authors' methods: Junction-only immunoSEQ sequences carried no quality scores, so filtering differed. Measured with immunoSEQ multiplex PCR; TCRdb has only the in-frame clones, and not every one. The DNA gave D and trimming, while V, J and clone size come from that table. The data show millions of clones, 90% to 95% seen once. Germline V gene sequence: CDR1 MNHEY, CDR2 SVGAGI. CDR3 length: 14 amino acids. Trimming at V came to 5 bases and at J to 7 bases, leaving 6 bases not matched to a gene.

Source material: naive CD4+ T cells from PBMCs. Subset noted: CD45RA+ positively selected. The TCR sequence derives from a man aged 18 to 29 in good health. Some clones in this sample may be carry-over from other donors' samples. The rearrangement joins TRBV6-5 to TRBJ1-1; 11 bases are a match to TRBD1. Here the CDR3 DNA reads TGTGCCAGCAGTCCTCCCGGGACAGGGGGTGAAGCTTTCTTT. It yields the protein CASSPPGTGGEAFF.